These 20 T cell receptor beta chains were sequenced from one sample in a study of blood T cell repertoires in COVID-19. Libraries were prepared by immunoSEQ multiplex PCR; TCRdb keeps only in-frame clonotypes and omits some of them. The data show 200,000 to 250,000 clones, 85% to 90% seen once. The sample comprised peripheral blood. These receptors were taken from a man aged 25-45 years with COVID-19, enrolled during active disease.

This sequence joins TRBV6-2 or TRBV6-3 and TRBJ1-2; D unresolved. CDR1 and CDR2 (germline): MNHEY, SVGEGT. Trimming cost V 5 bases and J 4 bases, with 11 bases left between them. The CDR3 length is 13 residues. This CDR3 reads CASSRGPPYGYTF. For the CDR3, the DNA is TGTGCCAGCAGTCGCGGGCCGCCCTATGGCTACACCTTC.

This sequence joins TRBV20-1 and TRBJ1-3; tentatively, D is TRBD1 (5 bases). Germline assignment: CDR1 DFQATT and CDR2 SNEGSKA (reference sequence). Between the trimmed V and J ends, which lost 6 bases and 2 bases, there was a span of 14 bases. There are 14 residues in the CDR3. The CDR3 sequence is CSASPSGTGNTIYF. The CDR3 DNA reads TGCAGTGCCAGTCCCTCAGGGACTGGAAACACCATATATTTT.

The rearrangement uses TRBV3-1 (or the pseudogene TRBV3-2) and TRBJ1-1; D is ambiguous. V gave up 1 base and J gave up 1 base, with 7 bases separating them. This CDR3 comprises 14 residues. CDR1 is LGHDT and CDR2 is YNNKEL in the germline V gene (reference sequence). The CDR3 loop is CASSQGHANTEAFF. CDR3 nucleotide sequence: TGTGCCAGCAGCCAAGGACACGCGAACACTGAAGCTTTCTTT.

The gene calls are TRBV19 and TRBJ1-2, with D possibly TRBD1 on 5 matching bases. Germline assignment: CDR1 LNHDA and CDR2 SQIVND (reference sequence). Trimming shortened V by 4 bases and J by 2 bases, and 26 bases separated the two germline ends. This CDR3 comprises 19 residues. In nucleotides, the CDR3 is TGTGCCAGTAGTACGAACCTTCCCGGGAGGGGCCGAGGAAACTATGGCTACACCTTC. As protein: CASSTNLPGRGRGNYGYTF.

V gene TRBV11-2 combines with J gene TRBJ2-7; D might be TRBD1 (6 bases). The germline V and J ends were trimmed by 2 bases and 7 bases, with 18 bases remaining between them. This CDR3 region has 15 residues. CDR1 is SGHAT, CDR2 FQNNGV, per germline. The CDR3 region has the DNA TGTGCCAGCAGCTTAATCAGAAGGGGGTTTGGTGAGCAGTACTTC. It is translated as CASSLIRRGFGEQYF.

This clone occurred a few times. The rearrangement uses TRBV4-2 and TRBJ2-7; 13 bases agree with TRBD2. In germline, CDR1 is LGHNA, CDR2 YNFKEQ. Trimming removed 1 base from V and 0 bases from J; junction bases left unmatched: 3. There are 17 residues in the CDR3. The CDR3 sequence: CASSQGGTSGTSYEQYF. The CDR3 coding sequence is TGTGCCAGCAGCCAAGGTGGGACTAGCGGGACCTCCTACGAGCAGTACTTC.

This clone was seen more than once but under ten times. This chain connects TRBV27 to TRBJ1-2, with D hard to call. This CDR3 spans 14 amino acids. The V gene's germline CDR1 is MNHEY and CDR2 SMNVEV (reference sequence). V was pared by 5 bases and J by 4 bases, with 14 bases between. The CDR3: CASSPHRAGYGYTF. CDR3 sequence (DNA): TGTGCCAGCAGTCCGCACCGGGCGGGCTATGGCTACACCTTC.

This chain connects TRBV6-2 or TRBV6-3 to TRBJ2-1, with 7 nucleotides matching TRBD2. The length of the CDR3 is 11 residues. CDR1 and CDR2 from the germline V gene are MNHEY and SVGEGT. The ends lost 6 bases at V and 12 bases at J; junction bases unmatched: 5. CDR3 loop: CASSPGGRQFF. The CDR3 DNA reads as TGTGCCAGCAGCCCCGGGGGGAGGCAGTTCTTC.

The J gene is TRBJ2-1, the V gene TRBV28, with 7 positions matching TRBD2. Germline CDR1 and CDR2: MDHEN and SYDVKM. Unmatched junction bases numbered 5, after V lost 4 bases and J lost 8 bases. This CDR3 has 13 amino acids. This CDR3 reads CASSSGGEDEQFF. The CDR3 DNA reads TGTGCCAGCAGTTCGGGGGGAGAGGATGAGCAGTTCTTC.

This sequence joins TRBV12-1 and TRBJ2-7; the D call in the table, TRBD1, was not verified against the DNA. TRBV12-1 is a recognized pseudogene. This CDR3 is built from 15 residues. The DNA of the CDR3 is TGTGCCAGCAGCTTTCCGCCGCGACAGAATCACGAGCAGTACTTC. The encoded protein is CASSFPPRQNHEQYF.

The chain recombines TRBV18 with TRBJ2-2, with D possibly TRBD2 on 5 matching bases. CDR3 length: 16 residues. Germline V gives CDR1 KGHSH, CDR2 LQKENI. The germline V and J ends were trimmed by 3 bases and 0 bases, with 11 bases remaining between them. In DNA form, the CDR3 reads TGTGCCAGCTCACCGCGAGGACTCCCGAACACCGGGGAGCTGTTTTTT. Amino acid sequence: CASSPRGLPNTGELFF.

This chain links TRBV29-1 with TRBJ1-1; 7 nucleotides align to TRBD1. With V trimmed by 4 bases and J by 5 bases, 13 bases remained unmatched. The CDR3 sequence is 15 residues long. CDR1 is SQVTM and CDR2 is ANQGSEA in the germline V gene. The CDR3 spells CSVGEGGRGRTEAFF. CDR3 in DNA: TGCAGCGTTGGAGAAGGTGGCAGGGGGAGGACTGAAGCTTTCTTT.

This chain uses TRBV7-7 with TRBJ2-7; 12 bases are a match to TRBD2. V dropped 4 bases and J dropped 7; count of bases not matched to a gene: 2. Germline CDR1 is SSHAT and CDR2 is FNYEAQ (reference sequence). The CDR3 sequence is 13 residues long. CDR3 DNA: TGTGCCAGCAGCTCACTAGCGGGAGGAGAGCAGTACTTC. Translating it yields CASSSLAGGEQYF.

The chain employs TRBV6-4 and TRBJ2-3; 7 nucleotides match TRBD1. Germline-derived CDR1 and CDR2 are MRHNA and SNTAGT. The V gene end was trimmed by 3 bases and the J gene end by 3 bases; junction bases not matched to a gene: 6. The CDR3 is 15 amino acids. CDR3 nucleotides: TGTGCCAGCAGTGAACAGGGGCGCGGTACAGATACGCAGTATTTT. It yields the protein CASSEQGRGTDTQYF.

CDR3 protein: CASSLFPYTSSYNEQFF. In DNA form, the CDR3 reads TGTGCCAGCAGTTTATTCCCTTACACTAGCTCCTACAATGAGCAGTTCTTC. The chain joins TRBV27 to TRBJ2-1; maybe TRBD2 (5 bases). Germline assignment: CDR1 MNHEY and CDR2 SMNVEV (reference sequence). CDR3 length: 17 amino acids. Trimming removed 1 base from V and 0 bases from J, with 13 bases in between.

This clone was seen many times. The rearrangement uses TRBV9 and TRBJ2-7; 9 nucleotides line up with TRBD2. The J segment lost 6 bases and the V segment lost 4 bases, leaving 8 bases of the junction unmatched. CDR3 length: 14 residues. Per germline, CDR1 SGDLS and CDR2 YYNGEE. The CDR3 loop reads CASSSGLAIGEQYF. CDR3 DNA sequence: TGTGCCAGCAGCTCGGGACTAGCAATTGGCGAGCAGTACTTC.

This clone has just a few counts. The chain joins TRBV7-3 to TRBJ1-2, with 8 bases lining up with TRBD1. The junction had 7 bases not matched to a gene; V was cut back by 3 bases and J by 7 bases. From germline, CDR1 is SGHTA and CDR2 FQGTGA. The CDR3 runs to 14 residues. CDR3 sequence: CASSFSDRDGGYTF. CDR3 bases: TGTGCCAGCAGCTTTTCGGACAGGGATGGTGGCTACACCTTC.

This chain joins TRBV27 and TRBJ2-2; 8 nucleotides align to TRBD1. The CDR3 runs to 13 residues. Losses at the gene ends were 5 bases for V and 7 bases for J; bases not matched to a gene: 3. Germline V gene data show CDR1 as MNHEY and CDR2 as SMNVEV (reference sequence). CDR3 residues: CASSRTGYGELFF. The CDR3 DNA reads as TGTGCCAGCAGTCGGACAGGGTACGGGGAGCTGTTTTTT.

The J gene is TRBJ2-3, the V gene TRBV5-4, with D possibly TRBD2 on 5 matching bases. Germline-derived CDR1 and CDR2 are SGHNT and YYREEE (reference sequence). Trimming took off 0 bases at V and 4 bases at J, with 9 bases between the two ends. The CDR3 covers 14 residues. The CDR3 is CASSLVSSPDTQYF. In nucleotides, the CDR3 is TGTGCCAGCAGCTTGGTTTCTAGCCCAGATACGCAGTATTTT.

This clone was recorded a few times. This chain links TRBV7-2 with TRBJ2-1; D not certain. CDR3 length equals 15 residues. Between the trimmed V and J ends, which lost 5 bases and 7 bases, there was a span of 18 bases. The germline V gene has CDR1 SGHTA and CDR2 FQGNSA. The CDR3 DNA reads TGTGCCAGCAGCCCCCGATCGGGTGGGTGGAATGAGCAGTTCTTC. It translates to CASSPRSGGWNEQFF. The complete variable domain, with remaining parts taken from reference TRBV7-2 and TRBJ2-1, reads GAGVSQSPSNKVTEKGKDVELRCDPISGHTALYWYRQSLGQGLEFLIYFQGNSAPDKSGLPSDRFSAERTGGSVSTLTIQRTQQEDSAVYLCASSPRSGGWNEQFFGPGTRLTVL.